Here is one TCR beta chain with its context. The antigen is not known. These data come from a study of beta chain features in type 1 diabetes. Study-level points and caveats: The VDJ junctions of type 1 diabetes patients carried fewer insertions and more deletions.

The whole isolated RNA underwent reverse transcription, so sequencing captured expressed TCRB transcripts. The assay was immunoSEQ multiplex PCR, and TCRdb's table has in-frame clones only and misses some. The table lists nearly 250,000 clones, under 70% of them singletons. V trimming: 8 bases; J trimming: 5 bases; junction bases outside the gene matches: 5. In germline, CDR1 is GTSNPN, CDR2 SVGIG (reference sequence). CDR3 length: 14 residues. Sorting that relied on CD45RO/CCR7/CD25/CD127/CD95/CD27 yielded CD4+ naive, central memory, regulatory and stem cell-like memory cells. The sample comprised naive CD4+ T cells from blood. The receptor's source is a young man in good health. This chain uses TRBV30 with TRBJ2-1; 14 nucleotides agree with TRBD2. CDR3 in DNA: TGTGCCGGGCGGACTAGCGGGGGGAACAATGAGCAGTTCTTC. Protein: CAGRTSGGNNEQFF. Full variable domain (rest looked up from reference TRBV30 and TRBJ2-1): SQTIHQWPATLVQPVGSPLSLECTVEGTSNPNLYWYRQAAGRGLQLLFYSVGIGQISSEVPQNLSASRPQDRQFILSSKKLLLSDSGFYLCAGRTSGGNNEQFFGPGTRLTVL.